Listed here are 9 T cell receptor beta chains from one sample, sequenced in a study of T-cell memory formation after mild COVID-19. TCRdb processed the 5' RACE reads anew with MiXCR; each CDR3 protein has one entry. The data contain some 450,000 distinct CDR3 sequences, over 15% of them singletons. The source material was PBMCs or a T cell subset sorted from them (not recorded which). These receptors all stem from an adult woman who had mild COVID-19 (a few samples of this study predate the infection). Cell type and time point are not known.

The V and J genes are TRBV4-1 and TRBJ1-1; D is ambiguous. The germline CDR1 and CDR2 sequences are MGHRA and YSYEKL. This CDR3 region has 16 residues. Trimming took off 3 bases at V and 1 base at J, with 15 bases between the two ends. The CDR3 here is CASSQSETASNTEAFF. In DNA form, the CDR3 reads TGCGCCAGCAGCCAGTCGGAGACGGCTTCGAACACTGAAGCTTTCTTT.

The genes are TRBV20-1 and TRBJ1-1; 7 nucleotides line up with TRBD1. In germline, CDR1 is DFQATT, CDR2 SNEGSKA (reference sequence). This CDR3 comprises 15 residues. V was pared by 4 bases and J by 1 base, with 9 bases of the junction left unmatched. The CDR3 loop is CSATRDSQPNTEAFF. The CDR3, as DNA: TGCAGTGCTACCCGGGACAGCCAGCCGAACACTGAAGCTTTCTTT.

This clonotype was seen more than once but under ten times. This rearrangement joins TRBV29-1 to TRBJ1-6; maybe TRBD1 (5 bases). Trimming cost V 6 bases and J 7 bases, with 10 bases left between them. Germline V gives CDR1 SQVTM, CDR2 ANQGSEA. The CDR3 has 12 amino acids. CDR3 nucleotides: TGCAGCGTACGGGACTTAAATTCACCCCTCCACTTT. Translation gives CSVRDLNSPLHF.

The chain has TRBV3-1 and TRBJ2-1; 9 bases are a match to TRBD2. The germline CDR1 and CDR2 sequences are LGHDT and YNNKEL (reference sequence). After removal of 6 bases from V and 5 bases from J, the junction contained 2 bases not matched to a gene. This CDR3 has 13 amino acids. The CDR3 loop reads CASRLAGNNEQFF. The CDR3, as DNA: TGTGCCAGCAGGCTAGCGGGGAACAATGAGCAGTTCTTC.

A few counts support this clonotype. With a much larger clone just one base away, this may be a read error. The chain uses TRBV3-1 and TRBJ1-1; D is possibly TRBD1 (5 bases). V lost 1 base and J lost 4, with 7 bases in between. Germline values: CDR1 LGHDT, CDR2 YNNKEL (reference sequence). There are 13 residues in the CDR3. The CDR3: CASSQGGSTEAFF. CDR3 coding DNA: TGTGCCAGCAGCCAAGGGGGGAGCACTGAAGCTTTCTTT.

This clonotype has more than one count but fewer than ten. The CDR3 bases are TGTGCCAGCAGTTACGGTGGGGGAAGTAGTAGTGAGCAGTTCTTC. As protein: CASSYGGGSSSEQFF. The chain carries TRBV6-5 and TRBJ2-1, with D perhaps TRBD1 or TRBD2 (5 bases each). Trimming removed 2 bases at V and 9 bases at J, with 17 bases between. From germline, CDR1 is MNHEY and CDR2 SVGAGI. The CDR3 loop spans 15 amino acids.

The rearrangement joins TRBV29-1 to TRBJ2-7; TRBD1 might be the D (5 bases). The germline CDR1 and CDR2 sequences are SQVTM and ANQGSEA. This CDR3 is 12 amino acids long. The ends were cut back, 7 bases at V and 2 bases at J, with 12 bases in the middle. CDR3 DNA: TGCAGCGCAGGGATGGGCACCTACGAGCAGTACTTC. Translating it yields CSAGMGTYEQYF.

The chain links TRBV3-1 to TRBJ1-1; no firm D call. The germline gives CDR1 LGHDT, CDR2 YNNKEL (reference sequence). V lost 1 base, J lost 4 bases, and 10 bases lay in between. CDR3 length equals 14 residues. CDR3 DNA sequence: TGTGCCAGCAGCCAAGGCGTTAGGATCACTGAAGCTTTCTTT. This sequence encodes CASSQGVRITEAFF. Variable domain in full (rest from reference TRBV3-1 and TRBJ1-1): DTAVSQTPKYLVTQMGNDKSIKCEQNLGHDTMYWYKQDSKKFLKIMFSYNNKELIINETVPNRFSPKSPDKAHLNLHINSLELGDSAVYFCASSQGVRITEAFFGQGTRLTVV.

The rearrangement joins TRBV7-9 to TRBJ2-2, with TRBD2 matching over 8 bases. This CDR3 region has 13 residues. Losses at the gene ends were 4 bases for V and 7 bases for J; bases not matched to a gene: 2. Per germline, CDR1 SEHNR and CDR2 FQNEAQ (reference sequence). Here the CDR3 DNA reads TGTGCCAGCAGCTCGGGAGGGCACGGGGAGCTGTTTTTT. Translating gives CASSSGGHGELFF.